Below, 12 T cell receptor beta chains from the same sample are listed, as sequenced in a study of T cells after yellow fever vaccination (dated by TCRdb to between 2018 and 2021). The meaning of the sample's treatment or condition label: live attenuated yellow fever vaccine strain. Library method: 5' RACE. The listed sequencing device is Illumina HiSeq 2500. TCRdb reworked the public reads: Q25 trimming with fastp, MiXCR clone assembly, productive beta chains retained. Entries are consolidated by CDR3 protein sequence, retaining the most common genes and DNA. The sample table shows tens of thousands of distinct CDR3 sequences, and 6.5% to 8% are seen once. Jointly, the top ten make up 30% to 45% of the sample. Sequenced here: CD8+ T cells sorted from PBMCs, sampled 15 days after the yellow fever booster vaccination. The source is a man aged 30 to 39 who received the YFV17D yellow fever vaccine.

This clonotype was seen many times. This sequence joins TRBV7-8 and TRBJ2-7, with D perhaps matching TRBD1 (5 bases). Between the trimmed V and J ends, which lost 1 base and 5 bases, there was a span of 15 bases. Germline V gene data show CDR1 as SGHVS and CDR2 as FQNEAQ. There are 15 residues in the CDR3. For the CDR3, the DNA is TGTGCCAGCAGCTTAGTGCAGCCACTCAGGGACGAGCAGTACTTC. This translates into CASSLVQPLRDEQYF. Full variable domain (outside the CDR3, taken from reference TRBV7-8 and TRBJ2-7): GAGVSQSPRYKVAKRGQDVALRCDPISGHVSLFWYQQALGQGPEFLTYFQNEAQLDKSGLPSDRFFAERPEGSVSTLKIQRTQQEDSAVYLCASSLVQPLRDEQYFGPGTRLTVT.

By sample fraction, this clonotype is large. CDR3 amino acids: CASSFSFGTEAFF. CDR3 sequence (DNA): TGTGCCAGCAGTTTCTCGTTTGGAACTGAAGCTTTCTTT. This rearrangement joins TRBV28 to TRBJ1-1; D unclear. The CDR3 is 13 residues long. Trimming took off 3 bases at V and 5 bases at J, with 10 bases between the two ends. Germline CDR1 is MDHEN and CDR2 is SYDVKM.

This clonotype was observed many times. This chain links TRBV15 with TRBJ1-1; D gene uncertain. CDR1 LNHNV and CDR2 YYDKDF come from the germline V gene (reference sequence). The CDR3 totals 14 residues. V was trimmed by 2 bases and J by 1 base, leaving 8 bases between them. CDR3 sequence: CATSRTDGNTEAFF. The CDR3 nucleotides read TGTGCCACCAGCAGAACAGATGGGAACACTGAAGCTTTCTTT. Drawing the rest from reference TRBV15 and TRBJ1-1, the complete variable domain is DAMVIQNPRYQVTQFGKPVTLSCSQTLNHNVMYWYQQKSSQAPKLLFHYYDKDFNNEADTPDNFQSRRPNTSFCFLDIRSPGLGDTAMYLCATSRTDGNTEAFFGQGTRLTVV.

This clonotype was picked up many times. The V and J genes are TRBV4-3 and TRBJ2-7, with D tentatively TRBD2 (5 bases). The CDR3 is 14 residues long. Germline assignment: CDR1 LGHNA and CDR2 YSLEER. Trimming left V 0 bases short and J 3 bases short, with 9 bases between. The CDR3 coding sequence is TGCGCCAGCAGCCAAGATTTGGGGAGCTACGAGCAGTACTTC. Its protein is CASSQDLGSYEQYF.

Many counts were recorded for this clonotype. The V call is TRBV6-5, the J call TRBJ2-1; D is unresolved. CDR1 is MNHEY, CDR2 SVGAGI, per germline. The CDR3 loop spans 12 amino acids. V was shortened by 4 bases and J by 4 bases, with 5 bases between the two germline ends. In DNA form, the CDR3 reads TGTGCCAGCAGTTCCCCGTACAATGAGCAGTTCTTC. Its translation: CASSSPYNEQFF.

In this sample, this clonotype turned up many times. Here the CDR3 DNA reads TGTGCCAGCAGTGAAGCGCAGGCAAGTGTCGAGCAGTACTTC. Protein: CASSEAQASVEQYF. V gene TRBV2 combines with J gene TRBJ2-7; no definite D call. Germline V gives CDR1 SNHLY, CDR2 FYNNEI. Trimming removed 0 bases at V and 6 bases at J, with 12 bases between. The CDR3 spans 14 residues.

This clonotype was counted many times. The rearrangement links TRBV28 to TRBJ2-7; TRBD2 matches at 15 bases. This CDR3 is built from 18 residues. Trimming cost V 5 bases and J 1 base; bases outside gene matches: 9. Per the germline V gene, CDR1 is MDHEN and CDR2 is SYDVKM. The CDR3 DNA sequence: TGTGCCAGCAGTCCATGGACTAGCGGGAGGGCCGAGTCCTACGAGCAGTACTTC. Its translation is CASSPWTSGRAESYEQYF.

In its sample, this clonotype was seen many times. The chain employs TRBV7-9 and TRBJ2-1, with a weak D call TRBD2 (6 bases). The CDR3 totals 11 residues. Germline values: CDR1 SEHNR, CDR2 FQNEAQ (reference sequence). The CDR3 coding sequence is TGTGCGGAGGGTACCAACAATGAGCAGTTCTTC. Translation: CAEGTNNEQFF.

This clonotype showed up many times. V usage is TRBV15 and J usage is TRBJ2-5; TRBD1 matches at 7 bases. The J segment lost 2 bases and the V segment lost 5 bases, leaving 11 bases of the junction unmatched. The CDR3 loop spans 16 amino acids. Looked up from germline, CDR1 is LNHNV and CDR2 is YYDKDF (reference sequence). CDR3 nucleotide sequence: TGTGCCACCAGCGATACCCATCACAGGGGTCAAGAGACCCAGTACTTC. Translation: CATSDTHHRGQETQYF.

This clonotype was counted between two and nine times. V is TRBV12-3 or TRBV12-4 and J is TRBJ2-7; possible D gene TRBD1, 5 bases. This CDR3 is 17 amino acids long. V was clipped by 8 bases and J by 0 bases, with 23 bases between them. CDR3 region: CASADPRGSYSSYEQYF. CDR3 DNA sequence: TGTGCCAGCGCCGATCCTAGGGGTAGCTACAGCTCCTACGAGCAGTACTTC.

This clonotype was seen at least ten times. The CDR3 region has the DNA TGCAGCGTTGATGGCAGCCACAATGAGCAGTTCTTC. Amino acid sequence: CSVDGSHNEQFF. The chain couples TRBV29-1 to TRBJ2-1; D is uncertain. The CDR3 has 12 residues. Germline loops: CDR1 SQVTM, CDR2 ANQGSEA. Between the trimmed V and J ends, which lost 3 bases and 5 bases, there was a span of 8 bases.

This clonotype occurred many times. The chain couples TRBV7-2 to TRBJ2-7, with 7 bases identical to TRBD1. Germline V gene lookup returns CDR1 SGHTA and CDR2 FQGNSA. The V segment lost 5 bases and the J segment 4 bases; nucleotides outside the gene matches: 8. This CDR3 contains 14 residues. CDR3 bases: TGTGCCAGCAGCGCTGGGGGACAGTTATACGAGCAGTACTTC. Translation gives CASSAGGQLYEQYF.